The 17 T cell receptor beta chains below come from one sample, sequenced in a study of blood T cell repertoires in COVID-19. TCRdb's table, derived via immunoSEQ multiplex PCR, lists solely in-frame clones and lacks some. The sample contains 250,000 or so clones, around nine tenths of which appear only once. Sequencing input: peripheral blood. The source of these receptors is a woman between 55 and 75 years old with COVID-19, enrolled during active disease.

The chain joins TRBV11-2 to TRBJ1-1; perhaps TRBD1 as D (6 bases). V was shortened by 5 bases and J by 1 base, with 14 bases between the two germline ends. The CDR3 loop spans 15 amino acids. Germline V gives CDR1 SGHAT, CDR2 FQNNGV. This CDR3 reads CASSHFNRANTEAFF. CDR3 bases: TGTGCCAGCAGCCATTTCAACAGGGCGAACACTGAAGCTTTCTTT.

The chain links TRBV11-3 to TRBJ2-5; D gene uncertain. This CDR3 has 12 residues. Trimming took 1 base from V and 3 from J, leaving 3 bases between them. Germline V CDR1 and CDR2: SGHNT, YENEEA. CDR3 in amino acids: CASSLAEETQYF. DNA of the CDR3: TGTGCCAGCAGCTTAGCTGAAGAGACCCAGTACTTC.

The chain uses TRBV19 and TRBJ1-1, with TRBD1 matching 7 bases. The CDR3 contains 15 residues. Looked up from germline, CDR1 is LNHDA and CDR2 is SQIVND (reference sequence). V was pared by 10 bases and J by 4 bases, with 15 bases of the junction left unmatched. This CDR3 is CATRGAGGGGTEAFF. The DNA for the CDR3 is TGTGCCACCCGCGGGGCAGGGGGTGGGGGCACTGAAGCTTTCTTT.

This clone was found once. This chain links TRBV6-5 with TRBJ2-7, with 9 bases fitting TRBD2. V lost 2 bases and J lost 2; bases outside the gene matches: 1. The CDR3 has 14 residues. In germline, CDR1 is MNHEY, CDR2 SVGAGI. In DNA, the CDR3 is TGTGCCAGCAGTTACCGGACTAGCGCCTACGAGCAGTACTTC. This sequence encodes CASSYRTSAYEQYF.

CDR3 region: CASNGGVGYNEQFF. As DNA, the CDR3 is TGTGCCAGCAACGGCGGTGTCGGCTACAATGAGCAGTTCTTC. The chain joins TRBV2 to TRBJ2-1; D call uncertain. Trimming stripped 7 bases from V and 3 bases from J, with 13 bases between. Germline V gene data show CDR1 as SNHLY and CDR2 as FYNNEI. This CDR3 has 14 residues.

The chain uses TRBV30 and TRBJ1-6; 9 nucleotides match TRBD1. The CDR3 length is 13 residues. Germline loops: CDR1 GTSNPN, CDR2 SVGIG (reference sequence). J lost 8 bases, V lost 8 bases, and 7 bases had no gene match. The CDR3 bases are TGTGCCGGCCGGGACAGGGTCGATTCACCCCTCCACTTT. Encoded protein: CAGRDRVDSPLHF.

The CDR3 nucleotides are TGTGCCAGCAGACTAGCGGGAAATAGAGATGAGCAGTTCTTC. Its translation: CASRLAGNRDEQFF. The rearrangement joins TRBV6-5 to TRBJ2-1; 10 nucleotides agree with TRBD2. The V segment lost 6 bases and the J segment 8 bases; nucleotides outside the gene matches: 7. This CDR3 has 14 residues. Germline CDR1 is MNHEY and CDR2 is SVGAGI.

The chain combines TRBV12-5 with TRBJ1-2; possibly TRBD1 for D (5 bases). Trimming shortened V by 1 base and J by 4 bases, and 16 bases separated the two germline ends. CDR3 length: 16 amino acids. Germline CDR1 reads LGHNT; CDR2 reads FRNRAP. CDR3 in amino acids: CASGLAQPQGFYGYTF. The CDR3 coding sequence is TGTGCTAGTGGTTTGGCACAACCCCAGGGATTCTATGGCTACACCTTC.

The chain combines TRBV7-9 with TRBJ2-3; D is perhaps TRBD2 (5 bases). Trimming removed 0 bases from V and 4 bases from J, with 8 bases in between. Germline loops: CDR1 SEHNR, CDR2 FQNEAQ (reference sequence). The CDR3 sequence is 14 residues long. The CDR3 spells CASSLAVRADTQYF. The CDR3, as DNA: TGTGCCAGCAGCTTAGCTGTGAGGGCAGATACGCAGTATTTT.

The chain employs TRBV12-3 or TRBV12-4 and TRBJ1-3; 7 bases map to TRBD1. The CDR3 is 11 residues long. Germline trimming cut 8 bases from V and 9 bases from J; bases unmatched to any gene: 4. Here the CDR3 reads CASGTASTIYF. The CDR3 DNA sequence: TGTGCCAGCGGGACAGCCAGCACCATATATTTT.

This sequence joins TRBV28 and TRBJ1-1; D remains ambiguous. From germline, CDR1 is MDHEN and CDR2 SYDVKM. This CDR3 contains 15 residues. Trimming took 6 bases from V and 4 from J, leaving 18 bases between them. CDR3 DNA: TGTGCCAGCAGCCTTGGAGGGCGAGAACGCACTGAAGCTTTCTTT. It specifies CASSLGGRERTEAFF. The variable domain in full, completed from reference TRBV28 and TRBJ1-1, reads DVKVTQSSRYLVKRTGEKVFLECVQDMDHENMFWYRQDPGLGLRLIYFSYDVKMKEKGDIPEGYSVSREKKERFSLILESASTNQTSMYLCASSLGGRERTEAFFGQGTRLTVV.

The gene calls are TRBV7-2 and TRBJ2-1, with 9 positions matching TRBD1. Germline lookup yields CDR1 SGHTA and CDR2 FQGNSA. The CDR3 runs 14 residues. V trimming: 4 bases; J trimming: 3 bases; junction bases outside the gene matches: 1. CDR3 sequence: CASSWGQGYNEQFF. CDR3 bases: TGTGCCAGCAGCTGGGGACAGGGCTACAATGAGCAGTTCTTC. Drawing the rest from reference TRBV7-2 and TRBJ2-1, the complete variable domain is GAGVSQSPSNKVTEKGKDVELRCDPISGHTALYWYRQSLGQGLEFLIYFQGNSAPDKSGLPSDRFSAERTGGSVSTLTIQRTQQEDSAVYLCASSWGQGYNEQFFGPGTRLTVL.

V gene TRBV18 combines with J gene TRBJ2-6; a weak D match, TRBD2 (5 bases). V lost 1 base, J lost 2 bases, and 9 bases lay in between. The CDR3 loop spans 16 amino acids. CDR1 is KGHSH and CDR2 is LQKENI in the germline V gene. CDR3 sequence reads: CASSPLIGTGANVLTF. For the CDR3, the DNA is TGTGCCAGCTCACCACTCATCGGGACTGGGGCCAACGTCCTGACTTTC. The whole variable domain, remainder taken from reference TRBV18 and TRBJ2-6, is NAGVMQNPRHLVRRRGQEARLRCSPMKGHSHVYWYRQLPEEGLKFMVYLQKENIIDESGMPKERFSAEFPKEGPSILRIQQVVRGDSAAYFCASSPLIGTGANVLTFGAGSRLTVL.

The CDR3: CASSQTGLNTEAFF. CDR3 DNA: TGTGCCAGTAGTCAGACAGGCCTCAACACTGAAGCTTTCTTT. V and J are TRBV19 and TRBJ1-1; weak D call: TRBD1 (6 bases). Germline assignment: CDR1 LNHDA and CDR2 SQIVND (reference sequence). The V end was cut by 5 bases, the J end by 2 bases, with 12 bases between. The CDR3 sequence is 14 residues long.

The V gene is TRBV7-2, the J gene TRBJ2-3; D may be TRBD1 (6 bases). Trimming took off 2 bases at V and 11 bases at J, with 17 bases between the two ends. Germline lookup yields CDR1 SGHTA and CDR2 FQGNSA. CDR3 length: 14 residues. DNA of the CDR3: TGTGCCAGCAGCTTAAGGGGGACCCCAAGGGGGCAGTATTTT. Its protein is CASSLRGTPRGQYF.

The table lists this clone with a count of one. The chain has TRBV7-2 and TRBJ2-1, with no clear D. From germline, CDR1 is SGHTA and CDR2 FQGNSA. V lost 7 bases and J lost 8, with 15 bases in between. This CDR3 comprises 13 residues. The CDR3 region is CASTIPPKHEQFF. The CDR3, as DNA: TGTGCCAGCACGATCCCCCCGAAGCATGAGCAGTTCTTC.

The chain combines TRBV3-1 (or the pseudogene TRBV3-2) with TRBJ2-7, with D tentatively TRBD2 (5 bases). Germline CDR1 reads LGHDT; CDR2 reads YNNKEL (reference sequence). The CDR3 has 13 residues. V gave up 2 bases and J gave up 6 bases, with 11 bases separating them. CDR3 nucleotide sequence: TGTGCCAGCAGCCAAAATCGGGGTAGCGAGCAGTACTTC. It encodes CASSQNRGSEQYF.